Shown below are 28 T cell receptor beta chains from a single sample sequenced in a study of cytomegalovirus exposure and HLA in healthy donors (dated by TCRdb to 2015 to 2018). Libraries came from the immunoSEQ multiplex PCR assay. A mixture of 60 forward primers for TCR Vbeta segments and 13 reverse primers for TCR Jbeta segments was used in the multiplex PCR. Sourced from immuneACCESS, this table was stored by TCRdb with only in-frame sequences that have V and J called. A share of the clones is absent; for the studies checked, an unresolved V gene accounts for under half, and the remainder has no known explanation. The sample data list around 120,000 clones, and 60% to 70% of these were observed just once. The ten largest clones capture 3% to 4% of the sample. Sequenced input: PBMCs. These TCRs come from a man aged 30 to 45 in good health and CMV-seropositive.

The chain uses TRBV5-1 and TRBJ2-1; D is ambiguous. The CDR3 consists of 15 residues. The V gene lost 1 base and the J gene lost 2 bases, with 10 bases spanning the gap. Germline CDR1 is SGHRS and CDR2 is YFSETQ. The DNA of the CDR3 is TGCGCCAGCAGCTTGTGGTCACCTACCTACAATGAGCAGTTCTTC. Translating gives CASSLWSPTYNEQFF.

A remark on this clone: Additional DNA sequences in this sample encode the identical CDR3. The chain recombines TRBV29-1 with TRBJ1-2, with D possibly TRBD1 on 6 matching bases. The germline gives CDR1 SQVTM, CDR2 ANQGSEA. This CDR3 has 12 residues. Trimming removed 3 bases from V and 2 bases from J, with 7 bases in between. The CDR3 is CSVDRGNYGYTF. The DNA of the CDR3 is TGCAGCGTTGATAGGGGGAACTATGGCTACACCTTC.

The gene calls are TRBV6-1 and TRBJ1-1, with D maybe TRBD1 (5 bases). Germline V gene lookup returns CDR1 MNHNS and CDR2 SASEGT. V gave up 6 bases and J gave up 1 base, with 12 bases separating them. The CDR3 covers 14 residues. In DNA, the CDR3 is TGTGCCAGCAGGGGGTCCAGGGAGAACACTGAAGCTTTCTTT. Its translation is CASRGSRENTEAFF.

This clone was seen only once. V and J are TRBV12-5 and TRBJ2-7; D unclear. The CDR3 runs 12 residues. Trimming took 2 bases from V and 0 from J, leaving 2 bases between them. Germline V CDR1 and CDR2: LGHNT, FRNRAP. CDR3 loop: CASGLLSYEQYF. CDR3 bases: TGTGCTAGTGGTTTGCTCTCCTACGAGCAGTACTTC.

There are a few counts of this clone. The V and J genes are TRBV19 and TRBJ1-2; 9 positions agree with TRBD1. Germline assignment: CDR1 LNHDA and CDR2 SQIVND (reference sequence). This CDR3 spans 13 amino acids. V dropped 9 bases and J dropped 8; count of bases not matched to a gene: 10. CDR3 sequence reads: CASNQQGAGGYTF. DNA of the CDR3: TGTGCCAGCAACCAACAGGGGGCGGGGGGCTACACCTTC.

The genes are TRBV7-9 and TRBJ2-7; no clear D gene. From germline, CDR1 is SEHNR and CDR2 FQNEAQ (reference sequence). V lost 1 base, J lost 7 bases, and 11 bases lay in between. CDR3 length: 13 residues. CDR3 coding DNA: TGTGCCAGCAGCTTAGAACTGCCCGAAGAGCAGTACTTC. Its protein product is CASSLELPEEQYF.

The CDR3 here is CASSSDRVTEAFF. The CDR3 DNA reads TGTGCCAGCTCATCAGACAGGGTCACTGAAGCTTTCTTT. The chain employs TRBV18 and TRBJ1-1, with 7 bases aligning to TRBD1. CDR3 length equals 13 residues. The germline CDR1 and CDR2 sequences are KGHSH and LQKENI. J was trimmed by 4 bases and V by 5 bases; bases with no gene match: 4.

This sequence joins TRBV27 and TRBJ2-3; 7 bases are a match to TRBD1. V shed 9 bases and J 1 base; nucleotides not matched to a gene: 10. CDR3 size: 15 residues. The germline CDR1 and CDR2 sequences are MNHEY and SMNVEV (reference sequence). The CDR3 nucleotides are TGTGCCAGTAGATGGGACAGCAGTCGCACAGATACGCAGTATTTT. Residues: CASRWDSSRTDTQYF.

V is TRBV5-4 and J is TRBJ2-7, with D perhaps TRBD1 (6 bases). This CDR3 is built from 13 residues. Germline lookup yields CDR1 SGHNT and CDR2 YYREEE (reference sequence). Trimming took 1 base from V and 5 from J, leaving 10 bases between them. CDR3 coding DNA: TGTGCCAGCAGCTTGCCAGGGGACGACGAGCAGTACTTC. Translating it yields CASSLPGDDEQYF. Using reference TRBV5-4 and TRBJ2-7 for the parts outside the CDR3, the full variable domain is ETGVTQSPTHLIKTRGQQVTLRCSSQSGHNTVSWYQQALGQGPQFIFQYYREEENGRGNFPPRFSGLQFPNYSSELNVNALELDDSALYLCASSLPGDDEQYFGPGTRLTVT.

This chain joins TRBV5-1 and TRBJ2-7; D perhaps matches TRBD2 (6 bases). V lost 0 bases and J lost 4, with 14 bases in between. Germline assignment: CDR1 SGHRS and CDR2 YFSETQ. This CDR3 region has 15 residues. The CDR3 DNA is TGCGCCAGCAGCTTGGGGGGCGGGGCGGCTTACGAGCAGTACTTC. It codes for CASSLGGGAAYEQYF.

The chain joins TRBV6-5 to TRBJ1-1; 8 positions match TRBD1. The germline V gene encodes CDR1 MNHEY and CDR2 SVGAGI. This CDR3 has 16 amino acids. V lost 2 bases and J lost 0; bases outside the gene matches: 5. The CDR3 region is CASSYDRGHMNTEAFF. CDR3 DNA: TGTGCCAGCAGTTACGACAGGGGACACATGAACACTGAAGCTTTCTTT.

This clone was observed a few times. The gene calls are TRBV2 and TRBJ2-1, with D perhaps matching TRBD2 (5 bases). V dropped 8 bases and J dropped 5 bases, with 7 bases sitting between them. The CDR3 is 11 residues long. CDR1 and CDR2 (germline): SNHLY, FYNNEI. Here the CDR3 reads CASRENNEQFF. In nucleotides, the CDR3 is TGTGCCAGCCGGGAAAACAATGAGCAGTTCTTC.

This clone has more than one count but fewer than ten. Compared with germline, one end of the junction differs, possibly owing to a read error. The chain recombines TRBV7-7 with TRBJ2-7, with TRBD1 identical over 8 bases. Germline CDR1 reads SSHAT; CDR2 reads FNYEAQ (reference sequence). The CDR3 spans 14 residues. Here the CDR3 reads CASSLDRESYEQYF. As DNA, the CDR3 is TGTGCTAGCAGCTTGGACAGGGAGAGCTACGAGCAGTACTTC.

CDR3 protein: CASSLGSGRGQPQHF. For the CDR3, the DNA is TGTGCCAGCAGCTTAGGTTCCGGGAGGGGCCAGCCCCAGCATTTT. The chain employs TRBV7-8 and TRBJ1-5, with D possibly matching TRBD1 (5 bases). V lost 1 base, J lost 7 bases, and 14 bases lay in between. CDR1 and CDR2 (germline): SGHVS, FQNEAQ. The CDR3 has 15 amino acids.

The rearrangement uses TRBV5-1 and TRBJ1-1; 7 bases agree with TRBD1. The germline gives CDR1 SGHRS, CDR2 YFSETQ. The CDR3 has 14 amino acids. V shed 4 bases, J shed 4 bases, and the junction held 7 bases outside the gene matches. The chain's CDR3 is CASSAQGGSTEAFF. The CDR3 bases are TGCGCCAGCAGCGCGCAGGGGGGTAGCACTGAAGCTTTCTTT.

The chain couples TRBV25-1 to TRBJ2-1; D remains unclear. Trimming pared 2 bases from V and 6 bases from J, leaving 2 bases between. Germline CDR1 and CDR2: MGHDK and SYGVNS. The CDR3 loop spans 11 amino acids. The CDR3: CASSELNEQFF. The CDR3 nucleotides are TGTGCCAGCAGTGAACTCAATGAGCAGTTCTTC.

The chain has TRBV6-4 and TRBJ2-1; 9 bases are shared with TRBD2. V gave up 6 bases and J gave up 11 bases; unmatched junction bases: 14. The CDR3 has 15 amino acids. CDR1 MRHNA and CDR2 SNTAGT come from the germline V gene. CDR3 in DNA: TGTGCCAGCAGCTCCAGTAGCGGGGGTGGAAATAAGCAGTTCTTC. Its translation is CASSSSSGGGNKQFF.

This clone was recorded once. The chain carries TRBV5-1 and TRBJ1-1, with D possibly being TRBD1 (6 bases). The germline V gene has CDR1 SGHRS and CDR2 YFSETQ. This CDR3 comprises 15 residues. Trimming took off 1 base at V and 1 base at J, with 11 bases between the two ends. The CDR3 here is CASSLTGPQNTEAFF. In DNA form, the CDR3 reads TGCGCCAGCAGCTTGACAGGGCCCCAGAACACTGAAGCTTTCTTT.

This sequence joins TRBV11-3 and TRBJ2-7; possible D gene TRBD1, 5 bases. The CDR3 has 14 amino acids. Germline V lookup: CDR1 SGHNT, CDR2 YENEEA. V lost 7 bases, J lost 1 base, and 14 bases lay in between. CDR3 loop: CASTPAQGSYEQYF. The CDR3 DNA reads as TGTGCCAGCACCCCGGCCCAGGGTTCCTACGAGCAGTACTTC.

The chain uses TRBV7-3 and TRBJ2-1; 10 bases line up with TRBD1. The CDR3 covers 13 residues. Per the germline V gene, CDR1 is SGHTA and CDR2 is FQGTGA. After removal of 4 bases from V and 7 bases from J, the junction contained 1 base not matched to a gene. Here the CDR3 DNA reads TGTGCCAGCAGCTCGGACAGGGGGAATGAGCAGTTCTTC. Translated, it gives CASSSDRGNEQFF.

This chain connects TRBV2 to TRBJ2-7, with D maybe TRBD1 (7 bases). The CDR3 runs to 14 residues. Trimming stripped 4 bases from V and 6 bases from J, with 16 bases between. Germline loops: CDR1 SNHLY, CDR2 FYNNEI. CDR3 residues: CASSVAGGIGEQYF. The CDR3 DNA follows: TGTGCCAGCAGTGTCGCAGGGGGGATCGGCGAGCAGTACTTC.

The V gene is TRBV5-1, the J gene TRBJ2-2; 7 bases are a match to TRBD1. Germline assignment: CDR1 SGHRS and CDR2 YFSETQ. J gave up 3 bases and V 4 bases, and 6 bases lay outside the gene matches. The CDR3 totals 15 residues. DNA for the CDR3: TGCGCCAGCAGCCCGACAGGGATCGACACCGGGGAGCTGTTTTTT. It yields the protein CASSPTGIDTGELFF. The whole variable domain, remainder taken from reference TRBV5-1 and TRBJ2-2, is KAGVTQTPRYLIKTRGQQVTLSCSPISGHRSVSWYQQTPGQGLQFLFEYFSETQRNKGNFPGRFSGRQFSNSRSEMNVSTLELGDSALYLCASSPTGIDTGELFFGEGSRLTVL.

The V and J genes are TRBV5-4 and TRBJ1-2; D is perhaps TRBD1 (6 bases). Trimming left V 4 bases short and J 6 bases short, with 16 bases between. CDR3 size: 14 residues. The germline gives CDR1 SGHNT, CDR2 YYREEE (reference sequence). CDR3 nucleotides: TGTGCCAGCAGCCCGGTGGGGGGGCTCGATGGCTACACCTTC. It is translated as CASSPVGGLDGYTF.

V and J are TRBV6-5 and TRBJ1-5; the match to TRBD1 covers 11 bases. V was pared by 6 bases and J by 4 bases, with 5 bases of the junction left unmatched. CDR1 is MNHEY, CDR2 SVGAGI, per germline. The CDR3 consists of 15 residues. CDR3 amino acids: CASRGTGGWNQPQHF. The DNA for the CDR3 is TGTGCCAGCAGGGGGACAGGGGGTTGGAATCAGCCCCAGCATTTT.

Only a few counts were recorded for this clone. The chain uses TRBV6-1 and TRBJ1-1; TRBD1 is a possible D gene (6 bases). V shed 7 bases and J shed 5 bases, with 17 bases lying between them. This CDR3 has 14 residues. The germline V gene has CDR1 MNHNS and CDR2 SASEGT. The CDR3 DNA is TGTGCCAGCAAAGGGGGACCAGGGTGGACTGAAGCTTTCTTT. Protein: CASKGGPGWTEAFF.

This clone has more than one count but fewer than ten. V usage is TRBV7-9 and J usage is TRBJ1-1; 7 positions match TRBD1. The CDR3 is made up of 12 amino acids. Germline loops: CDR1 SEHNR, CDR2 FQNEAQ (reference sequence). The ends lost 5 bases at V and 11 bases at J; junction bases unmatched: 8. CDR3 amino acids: CASSPYRGHAFF. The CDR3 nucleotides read TGTGCCAGCAGCCCTTACAGGGGCCATGCTTTCTTT.

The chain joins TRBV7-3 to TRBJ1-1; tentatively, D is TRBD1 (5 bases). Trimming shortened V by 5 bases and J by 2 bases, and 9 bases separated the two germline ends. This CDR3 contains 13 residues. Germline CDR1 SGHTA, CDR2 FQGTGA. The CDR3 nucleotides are TGTGCCAGCAGCGAAGGGGATAACACTGAAGCTTTCTTT. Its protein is CASSEGDNTEAFF.

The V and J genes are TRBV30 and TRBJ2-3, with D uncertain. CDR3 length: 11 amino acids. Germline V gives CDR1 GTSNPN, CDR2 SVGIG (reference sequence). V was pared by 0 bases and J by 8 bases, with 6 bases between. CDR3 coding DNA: TGTGCCTGGAGTGTTAGTGGTACGCAGTATTTT. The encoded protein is CAWSVSGTQYF.